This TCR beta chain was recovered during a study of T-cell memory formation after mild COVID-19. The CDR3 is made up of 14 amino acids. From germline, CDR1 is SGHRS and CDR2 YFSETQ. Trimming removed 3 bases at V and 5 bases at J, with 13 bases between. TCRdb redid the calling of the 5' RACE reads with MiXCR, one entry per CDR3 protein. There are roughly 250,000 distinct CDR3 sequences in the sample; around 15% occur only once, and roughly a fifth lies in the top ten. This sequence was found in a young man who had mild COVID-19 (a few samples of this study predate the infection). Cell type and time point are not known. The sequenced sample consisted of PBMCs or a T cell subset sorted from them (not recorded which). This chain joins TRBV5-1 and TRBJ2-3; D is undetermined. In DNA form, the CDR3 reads TGCGCCAGCAGCTCGGATTGGGCCCTAGATACGCAGTATTTT. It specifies CASSSDWALDTQYF.